Listed below are T cell receptor beta chains from one sample, sequenced in a study of beta chain features in type 1 diabetes. Sequencing was performed with immunoSEQ multiplex PCR; in TCRdb, only in-frame clones are kept and a portion is missing. The data hold some 250,000 clones, with roughly a tenth observed a single time. The sequencing input was naive CD4+ T cells from blood. These receptors all come from a man younger than 45 with type 1 diabetes. Each CDR3 is given with its conserved first and last residue. D genes are given only for firm matches. Some rows mark clone size as missing; the rest say once, few, many or name a class of expanded clone.

J: TRBJ1-5
V: TRBV19
D: .
size: few
CDR3: CASSIRGDQPQHF
DNA: TGTGCCAGTAGTATTCGGGGGGATCAGCCCCAGCATTTT

J: TRBJ2-3
V: TRBV5-1
D: .
size: few
CDR3: CASSPTQFRGTSTDTQYF
DNA: TGCGCCAGCAGCCCAACTCAATTTCGGGGGACTAGCACAGATACGCAGTATTTT

J: TRBJ2-6
V: TRBV7-3
D: .
size: few
CDR3: CATTPGGSGANVLTF
DNA: TGTGCCACGACCCCCGGGGGCTCTGGGGCCAACGTCCTGACTTTC

J: TRBJ1-3
V: TRBV4-1
D: .
size: .
CDR3: CASSQDPRGNTIYF
DNA: TGCGCCAGCAGCCAAGACCCCAGGGGAAACACCATATATTTT

J: TRBJ2-3
V: TRBV6-1
D: TRBD1
size: few
CDR3: CASSEVKGARTDTQYF
DNA: TGTGCCAGCAGTGAAGTCAAGGGGGCGCGCACAGATACGCAGTATTTT

J: TRBJ2-3
V: TRBV6-5
D: .
size: .
CDR3: CAIGGLADTQYF
DNA: TGTGCCATAGGGGGTCTCGCAGATACGCAGTATTTT

J: TRBJ1-6
V: TRBV7-2
D: TRBD1
size: few
CDR3: CASSWAGTGNSPLHF
DNA: TGTGCCAGCAGCTGGGCCGGGACAGGGAATTCACCCCTCCACTTT

J: TRBJ1-1
V: TRBV2
D: .
size: few
CDR3: CASSEQGGGNTEAFF
DNA: TGTGCCAGCAGTGAACAGGGTGGTGGAAACACTGAAGCTTTCTTT

J: TRBJ2-3
V: TRBV7-8
D: .
size: .
CDR3: CASSLTPNSGTPSTDTQYF
DNA: TGTGCCAGCAGCCTAACGCCGAATTCCGGGACTCCCAGCACAGATACGCAGTATTTT

J: TRBJ1-3
V: TRBV9
D: .
size: few
CDR3: CASSVQGSLGNTIYF
DNA: TGTGCCAGCAGCGTACAGGGATCACTTGGAAACACCATATATTTT

J: TRBJ2-5
V: TRBV5-1
D: .
size: .
CDR3: CASSTPEGAETQYF
DNA: TGCGCCAGCAGCACCCCTGAAGGGGCAGAGACCCAGTACTTC

J: TRBJ2-3
V: TRBV6-5
D: .
size: few
CDR3: CASSLVGTDTQYF
DNA: TGTGCCAGCAGCCTAGTCGGAACAGATACGCAGTATTTT

J: TRBJ2-7
V: TRBV7-8
D: .
size: few
CDR3: CASSVREGQAYEQYF
DNA: TGTGCCAGCAGCGTCCGCGAGGGACAAGCCTACGAGCAGTACTTC

J: TRBJ2-1
V: TRBV9
D: TRBD2
size: .
CDR3: CASSPSGGAVNEQFF
DNA: TGTGCCAGCAGCCCCAGCGGGGGGGCCGTCAATGAGCAGTTCTTC

J: TRBJ2-5
V: TRBV7-2
D: TRBD2
size: few
CDR3: CASSFASAGAIQETQYF
DNA: TGTGCCAGCAGCTTCGCTTCAGCGGGGGCCATCCAAGAGACCCAGTACTTC

J: TRBJ2-7
V: TRBV29-1
D: TRBD1
size: few
CDR3: CSVAATGEDYEQYF
DNA: TGCAGCGTAGCCGCGACAGGGGAGGATTACGAGCAGTACTTC

J: TRBJ2-5
V: TRBV5-6
D: .
size: few
CDR3: CASSLKGGETQYF
DNA: TGTGCCAGCAGCTTGAAGGGAGGAGAGACCCAGTACTTC

J: TRBJ1-5
V: TRBV29-1
D: .
size: .
CDR3: CSVAQGSNQPQHF
DNA: TGCAGCGTTGCTCAGGGTAGCAATCAGCCCCAGCATTTT

J: TRBJ2-3
V: TRBV5-1
D: .
size: few
CDR3: CASSLDQTDTQYF
DNA: TGCGCCAGCAGCTTGGATCAAACAGATACGCAGTATTTT

J: TRBJ1-1
V: TRBV28
D: .
size: .
CDR3: CASRQQATEAFF
DNA: TGTGCCAGCAGACAACAGGCAACTGAAGCTTTCTTT

J: TRBJ2-1
V: TRBV19
D: .
size: .
CDR3: CASRSTHNEQFF
DNA: TGTGCCAGTAGGTCCACACACAATGAGCAGTTCTTC

J: TRBJ2-2
V: TRBV5-8
D: .
size: few
CDR3: CASSFQVANTGELFF
DNA: TGTGCCAGCAGCTTTCAGGTTGCGAACACCGGGGAGCTGTTTTTT

J: TRBJ2-3
V: TRBV30
D: .
size: .
CDR3: CAWSPNQAISSTDTQYF
DNA: TGTGCCTGGAGTCCCAACCAAGCTATCTCTAGCACAGATACGCAGTATTTT

J: TRBJ2-5
V: TRBV9
D: .
size: .
CDR3: CASSGGEETQYF
DNA: TGTGCCAGCAGCGGGGGGGAAGAGACCCAGTACTTC

J: TRBJ1-3
V: TRBV7-9
D: .
size: few
CDR3: CASSSNRVGNTIYF
DNA: TGTGCCAGCAGCTCGAACAGGGTTGGAAACACCATATATTTT

J: TRBJ1-5
V: TRBV19
D: .
size: .
CDR3: CASSPAGNQPQHF
DNA: TGTGCCAGTAGTCCCGCGGGCAATCAGCCCCAGCATTTT

J: TRBJ2-3
V: TRBV18
D: .
size: few
CDR3: CASFPGLSTDTQYF
DNA: TGTGCCAGCTTCCCGGGACTGAGCACAGATACGCAGTATTTT

J: TRBJ2-2
V: TRBV4-3
D: .
size: few
CDR3: CASSQETGSGELFF
DNA: TGCGCCAGCAGCCAAGAAACAGGGTCCGGGGAGCTGTTTTTT

J: TRBJ2-1
V: TRBV9
D: .
size: few
CDR3: CASSLHGSNEQFF
DNA: TGTGCCAGCAGCTTACACGGGTCCAATGAGCAGTTCTTC

J: TRBJ2-5
V: TRBV5-1
D: TRBD1
size: few
CDR3: CASSPGTAQETQYF
DNA: TGCGCCAGCAGCCCCGGGACAGCGCAAGAGACCCAGTACTTC

J: TRBJ2-6
V: TRBV9
D: .
size: few
CDR3: CASSVDGGAGANVLTF
DNA: TGTGCCAGCAGCGTAGACGGAGGGGCCGGGGCCAACGTCCTGACTTTC

J: TRBJ2-7
V: TRBV7-6
D: TRBD2
size: few
CDR3: CASSLQTSGPYEQYF
DNA: TGTGCCAGCAGCTTACAGACTAGCGGGCCTTACGAGCAGTACTTC

J: TRBJ2-7
V: TRBV11-1
D: TRBD2
size: .
CDR3: CASSLNVGGYEQYF
DNA: TGTGCCAGCAGCTTAAATGTCGGGGGGTACGAGCAGTACTTC

J: TRBJ1-1
V: TRBV7-2
D: .
size: .
CDR3: CASSPQGIEYTEAFF
DNA: TGTGCCAGCAGTCCGCAGGGGATTGAGTACACTGAAGCTTTCTTT

J: TRBJ1-5
V: TRBV7-2
D: .
size: .
CDR3: CASSLKQGYQPQHF
DNA: TGTGCCAGCAGCTTAAAGCAGGGCTATCAGCCCCAGCATTTT

J: TRBJ1-6
V: TRBV6-1
D: .
size: .
CDR3: CASSEVSAGDDSPLHF
DNA: TGTGCCAGCAGTGAAGTCTCGGCAGGGGACGATTCACCCCTCCACTTT

J: TRBJ1-6
V: TRBV6-5
D: TRBD1
size: .
CDR3: CASSDPGQNSPLHF
DNA: TGTGCCAGCAGTGACCCGGGACAGAATTCACCCCTCCACTTT

J: TRBJ1-5
V: TRBV4-1
D: TRBD1
size: few
CDR3: CASSQEPRGQPQHF
DNA: TGCGCCAGCAGCCAAGAACCCAGGGGGCAGCCCCAGCATTTT

J: TRBJ2-1
V: TRBV6-1
D: .
size: few
CDR3: CASTSGGADNEQFF
DNA: TGTGCCAGCACCTCCGGAGGGGCTGACAATGAGCAGTTCTTC

J: TRBJ1-6
V: TRBV25-1
D: .
size: .
CDR3: CASSEFQGQNSPLHF
DNA: TGTGCCAGCAGTGAATTTCAGGGGCAAAATTCACCCCTCCACTTT

J: TRBJ2-7
V: TRBV7-9
D: TRBD1
size: few
CDR3: CASSWDSLQYF
DNA: TGTGCCAGCAGCTGGGACAGCTTGCAGTACTTC

J: TRBJ2-2
V: TRBV7-9
D: .
size: few
CDR3: CASSSKRLSGELFF
DNA: TGTGCCAGCAGCTCGAAGCGTTTGTCCGGGGAGCTGTTTTTT

J: TRBJ2-7
V: TRBV6-1
D: .
size: .
CDR3: CATTRGAYEQYF
DNA: TGTGCCACCACCAGGGGAGCATACGAGCAGTACTTC

J: TRBJ1-1
V: TRBV5-1
D: TRBD1
size: .
CDR3: CASSGTGVVTEAFF
DNA: TGCGCCAGCAGCGGGACAGGGGTTGTTACTGAAGCTTTCTTT

J: TRBJ1-1
V: TRBV2
D: TRBD1
size: .
CDR3: CASREDRDGTEAFF
DNA: TGTGCCAGCAGAGAGGACAGGGACGGAACTGAAGCTTTCTTT

J: TRBJ2-2
V: TRBV4-3
D: .
size: few
CDR3: CASSQEGAKTGELFF
DNA: TGCGCCAGCAGCCAAGAGGGGGCGAAGACCGGGGAGCTGTTTTTT

J: TRBJ1-5
V: TRBV18
D: .
size: few
CDR3: CASSAGLSNQPQHF
DNA: TGTGCCAGCTCAGCGGGACTGAGCAATCAGCCCCAGCATTTT

J: TRBJ2-5
V: TRBV5-1
D: TRBD2
size: .
CDR3: CASSLGGLAGGDSQETQYF
DNA: TGCGCCAGCAGCTTGGGAGGACTAGCGGGGGGAGACTCGCAAGAGACCCAGTACTTC

J: TRBJ1-4
V: TRBV4-3
D: .
size: few
CDR3: CASSQDWQATNEKLFF
DNA: TGCGCCAGCAGCCAAGATTGGCAGGCAACTAATGAAAAACTGTTTTTT

J: TRBJ2-1
V: TRBV6-4
D: .
size: .
CDR3: CATGGGGGGSSYNEQFF
DNA: TGTGCCACAGGAGGAGGAGGGGGAGGGAGCTCCTACAATGAGCAGTTCTTC

J: TRBJ2-7
V: TRBV6-6
D: .
size: few
CDR3: CATSGSSYEQYF
DNA: TGTGCCACCTCGGGGAGCTCCTACGAGCAGTACTTC

J: TRBJ2-5
V: TRBV10-3
D: .
size: .
CDR3: CAISRGETQYF
DNA: TGTGCCATCAGCCGCGGGGAGACCCAGTACTTC

J: TRBJ1-6
V: TRBV4-3
D: TRBD1
size: few
CDR3: CASSQVVGTVQTLHF
DNA: TGCGCCAGCAGCCAAGTGGTCGGGACAGTTCAAACCCTCCACTTT

J: TRBJ1-4
V: TRBV29-1
D: .
size: .
CDR3: CSVNYNEKLFF
DNA: TGCAGCGTGAACTATAATGAAAAACTGTTTTTT

J: TRBJ2-2
V: TRBV9
D: TRBD1
size: .
CDR3: CASSPFQGANTGELFF
DNA: TGTGCCAGCAGCCCCTTTCAGGGGGCCAACACCGGGGAGCTGTTTTTT

J: TRBJ1-2
V: TRBV30
D: .
size: few
CDR3: CAWSVNEDTGYTF
DNA: TGTGCCTGGAGCGTAAACGAGGACACTGGCTACACCTTC

J: TRBJ1-6
V: TRBV5-4
D: TRBD1
size: few
CDR3: CASSSQHIRTGGSPLHF
DNA: TGTGCCAGCAGCTCGCAGCATATTCGGACAGGGGGCTCACCCCTCCACTTT

J: TRBJ1-1
V: TRBV7-2
D: .
size: few
CDR3: CASSPTMEGPWAEAFF
DNA: TGTGCCAGCAGCCCTACCATGGAGGGGCCCTGGGCTGAAGCTTTCTTT

J: TRBJ2-1
V: TRBV6-7
D: .
size: .
CDR3: CASSYSILRDEQFF
DNA: TGTGCCAGCAGTTACTCGATCCTAAGAGATGAGCAGTTCTTC

J: TRBJ1-1
V: TRBV11-1
D: .
size: few
CDR3: CASSVTVGGTEAFF
DNA: TGTGCCAGCAGCGTGACAGTCGGTGGCACTGAAGCTTTCTTT